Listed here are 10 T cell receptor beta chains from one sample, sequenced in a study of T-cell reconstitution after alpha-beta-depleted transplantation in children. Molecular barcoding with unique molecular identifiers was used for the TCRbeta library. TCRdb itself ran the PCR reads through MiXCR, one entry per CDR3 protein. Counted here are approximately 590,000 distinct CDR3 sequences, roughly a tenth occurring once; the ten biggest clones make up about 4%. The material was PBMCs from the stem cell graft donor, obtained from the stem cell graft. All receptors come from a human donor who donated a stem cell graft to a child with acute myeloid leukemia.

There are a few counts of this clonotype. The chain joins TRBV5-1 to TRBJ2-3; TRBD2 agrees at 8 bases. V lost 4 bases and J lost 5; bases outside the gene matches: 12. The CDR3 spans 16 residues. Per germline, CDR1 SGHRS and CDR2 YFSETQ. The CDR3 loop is CASSVSGNEAGDTQYF. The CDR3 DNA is TGCGCCAGCAGCGTTAGCGGGAATGAGGCGGGAGATACGCAGTATTTT.

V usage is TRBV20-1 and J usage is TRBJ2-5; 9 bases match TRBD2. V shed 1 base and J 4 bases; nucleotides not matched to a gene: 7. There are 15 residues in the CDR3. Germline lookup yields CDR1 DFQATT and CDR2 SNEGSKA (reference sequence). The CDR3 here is CSARVASGNGETQYF. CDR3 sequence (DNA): TGCAGTGCTAGAGTCGCTAGCGGGAACGGAGAGACCCAGTACTTC.

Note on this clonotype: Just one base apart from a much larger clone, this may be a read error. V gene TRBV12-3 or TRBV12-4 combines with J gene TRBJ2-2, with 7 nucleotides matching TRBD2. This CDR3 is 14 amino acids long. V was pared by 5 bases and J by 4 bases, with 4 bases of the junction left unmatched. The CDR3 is CASSQPSGTGELFF. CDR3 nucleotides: TGTGCCAGCAGTCAACCTAGCGGCACCGGGGAGCTGTTTTTT.

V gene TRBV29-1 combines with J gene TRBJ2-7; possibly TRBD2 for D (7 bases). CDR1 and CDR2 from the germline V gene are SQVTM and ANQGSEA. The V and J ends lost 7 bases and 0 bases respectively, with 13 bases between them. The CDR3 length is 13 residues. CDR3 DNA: TGCAGCGGGGGGGGCGGGCACTCCTACGAGCAGTACTTC. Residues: CSGGGGHSYEQYF.

Written as DNA, the CDR3 is TGCGCCAGCAGCTACCCGGCACTAGCGGGAGAAGGAGGGTACGAGCAGTACTTC. Protein product: CASSYPALAGEGGYEQYF. The chain carries TRBV5-1 and TRBJ2-7, with 11 nucleotides matching TRBD2. After removal of 3 bases from V and 4 bases from J, the junction contained 15 bases not matched to a gene. CDR1 SGHRS and CDR2 YFSETQ come from the germline V gene. This CDR3 is 18 amino acids long. Full variable domain (missing parts from reference TRBV5-1 and TRBJ2-7): KAGVTQTPRYLIKTRGQQVTLSCSPISGHRSVSWYQQTPGQGLQFLFEYFSETQRNKGNFPGRFSGRQFSNSRSEMNVSTLELGDSALYLCASSYPALAGEGGYEQYFGPGTRLTVT.

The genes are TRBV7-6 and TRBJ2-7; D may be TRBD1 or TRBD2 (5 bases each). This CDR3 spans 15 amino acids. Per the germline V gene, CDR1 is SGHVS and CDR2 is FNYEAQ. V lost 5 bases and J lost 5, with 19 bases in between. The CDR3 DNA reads TGTGCCAGCAGCCAAGGGGCTAGCCCCGGGGACGAGCAGTACTTC. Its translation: CASSQGASPGDEQYF.

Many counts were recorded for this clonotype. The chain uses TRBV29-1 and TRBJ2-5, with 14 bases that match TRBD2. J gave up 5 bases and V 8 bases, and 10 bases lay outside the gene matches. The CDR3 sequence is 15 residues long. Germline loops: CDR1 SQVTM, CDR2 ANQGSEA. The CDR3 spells CSSGGLAGAGETQYF. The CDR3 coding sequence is TGCAGCTCAGGGGGACTAGCGGGAGCTGGGGAGACCCAGTACTTC.

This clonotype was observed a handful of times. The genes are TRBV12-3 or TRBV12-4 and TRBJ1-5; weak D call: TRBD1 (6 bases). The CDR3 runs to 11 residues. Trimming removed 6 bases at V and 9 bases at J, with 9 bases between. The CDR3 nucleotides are TGTGCCAGCAGGGTAGGGGGGCCCCAGCATTTT. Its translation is CASRVGGPQHF.

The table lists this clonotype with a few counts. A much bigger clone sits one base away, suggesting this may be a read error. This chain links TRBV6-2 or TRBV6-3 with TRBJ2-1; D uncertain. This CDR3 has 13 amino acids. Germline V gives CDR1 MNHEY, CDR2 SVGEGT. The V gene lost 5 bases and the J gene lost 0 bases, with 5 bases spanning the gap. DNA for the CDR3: TGTGCCAGCAGTACGAGCTCCTACAATGAGCAGTTCTTC. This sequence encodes CASSTSSYNEQFF.

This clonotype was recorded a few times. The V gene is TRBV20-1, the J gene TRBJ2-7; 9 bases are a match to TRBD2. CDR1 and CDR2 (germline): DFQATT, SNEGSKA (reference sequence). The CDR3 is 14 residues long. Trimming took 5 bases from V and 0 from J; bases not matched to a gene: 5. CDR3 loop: CSALSGRNSYEQYF. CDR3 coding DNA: TGCAGTGCTTTGAGCGGGAGGAACTCCTACGAGCAGTACTTC.